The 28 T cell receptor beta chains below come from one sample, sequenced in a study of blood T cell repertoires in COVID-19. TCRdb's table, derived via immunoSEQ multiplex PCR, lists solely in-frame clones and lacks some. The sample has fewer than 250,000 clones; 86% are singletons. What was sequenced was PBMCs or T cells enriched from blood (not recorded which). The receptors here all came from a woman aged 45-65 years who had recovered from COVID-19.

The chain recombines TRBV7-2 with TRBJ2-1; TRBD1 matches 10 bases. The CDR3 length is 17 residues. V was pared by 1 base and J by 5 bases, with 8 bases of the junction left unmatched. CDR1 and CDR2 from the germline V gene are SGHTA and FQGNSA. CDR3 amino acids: CASSLVYWDRGHNEQFF. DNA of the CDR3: TGTGCCAGCAGCTTAGTGTATTGGGACAGGGGCCACAATGAGCAGTTCTTC.

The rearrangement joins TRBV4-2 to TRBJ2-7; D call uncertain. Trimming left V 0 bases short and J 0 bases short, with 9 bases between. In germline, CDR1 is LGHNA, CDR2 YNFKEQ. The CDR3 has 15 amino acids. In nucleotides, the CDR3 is TGTGCCAGCAGCCAAGAGCTGAGGTCCTCCTACGAGCAGTACTTC. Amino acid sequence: CASSQELRSSYEQYF.

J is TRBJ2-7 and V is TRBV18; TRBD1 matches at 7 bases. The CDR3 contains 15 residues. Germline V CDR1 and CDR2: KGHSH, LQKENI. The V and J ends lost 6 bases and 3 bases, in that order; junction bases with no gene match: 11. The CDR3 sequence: CASSAQGSSVYEQYF. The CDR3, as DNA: TGTGCCAGCTCGGCACAGGGGTCTTCGGTCTACGAGCAGTACTTC.

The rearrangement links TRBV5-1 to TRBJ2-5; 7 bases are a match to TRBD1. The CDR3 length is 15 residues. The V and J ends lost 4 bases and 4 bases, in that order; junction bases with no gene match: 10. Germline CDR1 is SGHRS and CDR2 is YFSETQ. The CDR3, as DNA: TGCGCCAGCAGCCTCTTCGACAGGGATGGAGAGACCCAGTACTTC. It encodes CASSLFDRDGETQYF. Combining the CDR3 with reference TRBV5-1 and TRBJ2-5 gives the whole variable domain KAGVTQTPRYLIKTRGQQVTLSCSPISGHRSVSWYQQTPGQGLQFLFEYFSETQRNKGNFPGRFSGRQFSNSRSEMNVSTLELGDSALYLCASSLFDRDGETQYFGPGTRLLVL.

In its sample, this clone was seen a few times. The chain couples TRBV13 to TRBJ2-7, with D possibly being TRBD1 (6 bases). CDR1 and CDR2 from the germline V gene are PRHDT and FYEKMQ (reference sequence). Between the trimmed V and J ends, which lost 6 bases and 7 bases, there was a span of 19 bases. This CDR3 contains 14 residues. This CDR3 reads CASRNRGGSDEQYF. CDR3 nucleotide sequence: TGTGCCAGCAGGAATAGAGGGGGTTCTGATGAGCAGTACTTC.

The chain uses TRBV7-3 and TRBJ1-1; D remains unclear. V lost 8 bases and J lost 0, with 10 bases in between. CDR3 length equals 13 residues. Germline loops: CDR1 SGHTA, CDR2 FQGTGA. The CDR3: CASGRGLNTEAFF. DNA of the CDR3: TGTGCCAGCGGCCGAGGGTTGAACACTGAAGCTTTCTTT.

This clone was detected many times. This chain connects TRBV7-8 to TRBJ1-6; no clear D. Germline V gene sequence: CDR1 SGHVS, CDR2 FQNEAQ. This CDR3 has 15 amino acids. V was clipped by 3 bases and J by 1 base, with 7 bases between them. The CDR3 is CASSFTGSYNSPLHF. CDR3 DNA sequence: TGTGCCAGCAGCTTTACCGGGTCCTATAATTCACCCCTCCACTTT. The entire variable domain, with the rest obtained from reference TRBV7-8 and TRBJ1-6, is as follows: GAGVSQSPRYKVAKRGQDVALRCDPISGHVSLFWYQQALGQGPEFLTYFQNEAQLDKSGLPSDRFFAERPEGSVSTLKIQRTQQEDSAVYLCASSFTGSYNSPLHFGNGTRLTVT.

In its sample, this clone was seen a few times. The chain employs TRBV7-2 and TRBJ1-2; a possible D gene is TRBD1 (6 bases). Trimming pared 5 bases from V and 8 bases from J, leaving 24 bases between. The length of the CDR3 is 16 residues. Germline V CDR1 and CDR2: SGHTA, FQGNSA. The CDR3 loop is CASSPRVTTGQMGYTF. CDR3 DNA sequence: TGTGCCAGCAGCCCCCGTGTAACAACAGGGCAGATGGGCTACACCTTC.

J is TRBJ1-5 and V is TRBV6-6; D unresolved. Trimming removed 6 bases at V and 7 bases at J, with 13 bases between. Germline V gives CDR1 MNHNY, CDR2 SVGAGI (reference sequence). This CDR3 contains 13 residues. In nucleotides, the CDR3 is TGTGCCAGCAGGCAGTTTGAGGGACAGCCCCAGCATTTT. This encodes CASRQFEGQPQHF.

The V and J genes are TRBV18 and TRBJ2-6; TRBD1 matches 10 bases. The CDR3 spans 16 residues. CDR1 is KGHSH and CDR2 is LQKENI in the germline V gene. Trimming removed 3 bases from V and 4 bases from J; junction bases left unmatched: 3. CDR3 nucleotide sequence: TGTGCCAGCTCACCGAGACAGGGGGCCGGGGCCAACGTCCTGACTTTC. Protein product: CASSPRQGAGANVLTF.

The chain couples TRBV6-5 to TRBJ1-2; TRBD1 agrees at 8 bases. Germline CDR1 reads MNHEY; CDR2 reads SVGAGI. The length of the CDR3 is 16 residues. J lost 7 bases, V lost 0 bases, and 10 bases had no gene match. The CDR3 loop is CASSYSGFGQGAGYTF. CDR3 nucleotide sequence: TGTGCCAGCAGTTACTCAGGGTTTGGGCAGGGGGCTGGCTACACCTTC.

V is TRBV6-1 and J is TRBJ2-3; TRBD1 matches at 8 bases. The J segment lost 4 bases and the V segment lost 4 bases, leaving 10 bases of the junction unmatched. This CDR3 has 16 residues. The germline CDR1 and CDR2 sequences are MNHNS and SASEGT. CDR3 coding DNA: TGTGCCAGCAGTGCGTTGGGCAGGGGGCTGGCAGATACGCAGTATTTT. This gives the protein CASSALGRGLADTQYF.

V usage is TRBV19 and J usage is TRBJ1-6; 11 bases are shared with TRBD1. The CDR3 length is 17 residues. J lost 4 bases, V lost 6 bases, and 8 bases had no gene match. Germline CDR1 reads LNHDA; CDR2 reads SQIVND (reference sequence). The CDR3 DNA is TGTGCCAGTAGCGACTCCGGGACAGGGGGTTATAATTCACCCCTCCACTTT. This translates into CASSDSGTGGYNSPLHF.

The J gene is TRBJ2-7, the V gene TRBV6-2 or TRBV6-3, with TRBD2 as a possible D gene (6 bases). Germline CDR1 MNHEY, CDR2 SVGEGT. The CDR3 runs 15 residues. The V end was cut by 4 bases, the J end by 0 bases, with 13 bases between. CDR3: CASSWGRSRSYEQYF. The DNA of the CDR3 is TGTGCCAGCAGTTGGGGGAGGAGCCGCTCCTACGAGCAGTACTTC.

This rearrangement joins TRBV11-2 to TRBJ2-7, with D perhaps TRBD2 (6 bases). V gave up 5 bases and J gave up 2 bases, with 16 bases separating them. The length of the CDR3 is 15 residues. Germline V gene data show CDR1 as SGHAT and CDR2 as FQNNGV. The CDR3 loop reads CASSPLPGATYEQYF. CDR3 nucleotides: TGTGCCAGCAGCCCCCTTCCGGGAGCGACCTACGAGCAGTACTTC.

CDR3 residues: CASSLVGSGSSYEQYF. In DNA, the CDR3 is TGTGCCAGCAGCTTAGTCGGTAGCGGCAGCTCCTACGAGCAGTACTTC. The gene calls are TRBV7-9 and TRBJ2-7; D may be TRBD2 (6 bases). V was cut by 1 base and J by 0 bases, with 13 bases left in between. This CDR3 comprises 16 residues. Per germline, CDR1 SEHNR and CDR2 FQNEAQ (reference sequence).

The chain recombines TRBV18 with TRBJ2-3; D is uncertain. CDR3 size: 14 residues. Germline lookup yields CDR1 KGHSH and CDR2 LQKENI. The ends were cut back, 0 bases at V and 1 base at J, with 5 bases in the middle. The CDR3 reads CASSPPGRTDTQYF. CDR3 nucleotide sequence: TGTGCCAGCTCACCACCGGGCCGCACAGATACGCAGTATTTT.

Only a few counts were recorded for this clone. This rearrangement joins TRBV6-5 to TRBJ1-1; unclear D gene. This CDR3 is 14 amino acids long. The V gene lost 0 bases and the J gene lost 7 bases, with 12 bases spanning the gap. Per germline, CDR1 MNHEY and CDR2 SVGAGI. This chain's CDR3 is CASSYSPTKNEAFF. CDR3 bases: TGTGCCAGCAGTTACTCGCCTACCAAAAATGAAGCTTTCTTT.

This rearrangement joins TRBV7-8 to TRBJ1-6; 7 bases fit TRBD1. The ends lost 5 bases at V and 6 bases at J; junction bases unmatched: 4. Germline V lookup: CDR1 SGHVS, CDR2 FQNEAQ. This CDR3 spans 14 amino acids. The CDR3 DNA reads TGTGCCAGCAGCCCACGGGACAGTAATTCACCCCTCCACTTT. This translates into CASSPRDSNSPLHF.

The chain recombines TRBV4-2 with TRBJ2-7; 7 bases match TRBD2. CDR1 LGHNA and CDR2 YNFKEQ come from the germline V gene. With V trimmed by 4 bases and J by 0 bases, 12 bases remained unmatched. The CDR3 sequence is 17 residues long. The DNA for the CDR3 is TGTGCCAGCAGCCCGATTCATCGCGGGAGTTACTCCTACGAGCAGTACTTC. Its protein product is CASSPIHRGSYSYEQYF.

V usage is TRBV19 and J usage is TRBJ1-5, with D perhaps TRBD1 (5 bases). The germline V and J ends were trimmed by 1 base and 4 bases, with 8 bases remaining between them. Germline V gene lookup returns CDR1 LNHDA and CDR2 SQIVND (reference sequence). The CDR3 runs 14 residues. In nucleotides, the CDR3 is TGTGCCAGTAGTATAGTTCCAGGGAATCAGCCCCAGCATTTT. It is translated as CASSIVPGNQPQHF.

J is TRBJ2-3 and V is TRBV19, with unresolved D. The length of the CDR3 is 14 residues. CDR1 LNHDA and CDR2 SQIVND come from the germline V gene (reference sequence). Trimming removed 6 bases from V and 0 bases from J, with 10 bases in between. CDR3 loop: CASRLGLSTDTQYF. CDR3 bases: TGTGCCAGTAGGTTGGGCCTTAGCACAGATACGCAGTATTTT.

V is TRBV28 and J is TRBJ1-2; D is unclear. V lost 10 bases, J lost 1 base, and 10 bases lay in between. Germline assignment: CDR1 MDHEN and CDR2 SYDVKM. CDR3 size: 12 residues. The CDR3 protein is CAIQTNNYGYTF. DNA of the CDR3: TGTGCCATCCAAACAAATAACTATGGCTACACCTTC.

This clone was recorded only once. The CDR3 is CASSQARTGMSIKPSYEQYF. CDR3 bases: TGCGCCAGCAGCCAAGCCCGGACAGGGATGTCTATAAAACCATCCTACGAGCAGTACTTC. This rearrangement joins TRBV4-1 to TRBJ2-7; 8 bases line up with TRBD1. The ends lost 1 base at V and 1 base at J; junction bases unmatched: 18. Germline CDR1 and CDR2: MGHRA and YSYEKL. The CDR3 runs to 20 residues.

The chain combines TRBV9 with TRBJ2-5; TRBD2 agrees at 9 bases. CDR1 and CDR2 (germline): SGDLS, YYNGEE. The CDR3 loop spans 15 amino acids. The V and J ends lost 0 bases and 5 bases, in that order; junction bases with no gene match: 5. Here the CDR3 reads CASSVALREGETQYF. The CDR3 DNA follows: TGTGCCAGCAGCGTAGCTTTGCGGGAGGGTGAGACCCAGTACTTC.

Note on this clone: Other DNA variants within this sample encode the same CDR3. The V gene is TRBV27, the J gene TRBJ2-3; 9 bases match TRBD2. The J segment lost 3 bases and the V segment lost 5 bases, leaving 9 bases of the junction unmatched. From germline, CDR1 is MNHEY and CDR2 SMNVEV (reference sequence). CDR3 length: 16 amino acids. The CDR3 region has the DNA TGTGCCAGCAGTAGATTAGCGGGGGCCCGGACAGATACGCAGTATTTT. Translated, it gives CASSRLAGARTDTQYF.

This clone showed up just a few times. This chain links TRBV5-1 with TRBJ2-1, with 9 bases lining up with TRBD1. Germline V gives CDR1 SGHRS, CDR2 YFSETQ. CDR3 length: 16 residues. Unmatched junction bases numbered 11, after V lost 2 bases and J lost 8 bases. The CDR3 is CASSLAPGTGNDEQFF. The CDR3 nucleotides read TGCGCCAGCAGCTTAGCCCCCGGGACAGGGAATGATGAGCAGTTCTTC.

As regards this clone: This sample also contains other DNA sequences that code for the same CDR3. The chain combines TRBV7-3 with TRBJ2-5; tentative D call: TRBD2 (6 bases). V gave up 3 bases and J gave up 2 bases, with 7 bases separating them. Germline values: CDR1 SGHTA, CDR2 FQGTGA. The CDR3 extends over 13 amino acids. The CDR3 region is CASSLGGQETQYF. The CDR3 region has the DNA TGTGCCAGCAGCTTGGGGGGTCAAGAGACCCAGTACTTC. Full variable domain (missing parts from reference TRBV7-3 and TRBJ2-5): GAGVSQTPSNKVTEKGKYVELRCDPISGHTALYWYRQSLGQGPEFLIYFQGTGAADDSGLPNDRFFAVRPEGSVSTLKIQRTERGDSAVYLCASSLGGQETQYFGPGTRLLVL.